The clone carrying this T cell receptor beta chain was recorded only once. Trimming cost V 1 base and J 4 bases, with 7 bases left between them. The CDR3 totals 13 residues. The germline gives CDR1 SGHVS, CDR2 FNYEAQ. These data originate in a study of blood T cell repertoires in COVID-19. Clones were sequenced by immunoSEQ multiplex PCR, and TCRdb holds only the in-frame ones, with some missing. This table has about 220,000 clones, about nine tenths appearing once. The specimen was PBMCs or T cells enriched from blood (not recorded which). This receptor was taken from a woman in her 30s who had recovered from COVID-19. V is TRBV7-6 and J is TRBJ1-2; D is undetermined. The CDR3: CASSLGYSYGYTF. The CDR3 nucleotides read TGTGCCAGCAGCTTAGGGTACAGCTATGGCTACACCTTC.